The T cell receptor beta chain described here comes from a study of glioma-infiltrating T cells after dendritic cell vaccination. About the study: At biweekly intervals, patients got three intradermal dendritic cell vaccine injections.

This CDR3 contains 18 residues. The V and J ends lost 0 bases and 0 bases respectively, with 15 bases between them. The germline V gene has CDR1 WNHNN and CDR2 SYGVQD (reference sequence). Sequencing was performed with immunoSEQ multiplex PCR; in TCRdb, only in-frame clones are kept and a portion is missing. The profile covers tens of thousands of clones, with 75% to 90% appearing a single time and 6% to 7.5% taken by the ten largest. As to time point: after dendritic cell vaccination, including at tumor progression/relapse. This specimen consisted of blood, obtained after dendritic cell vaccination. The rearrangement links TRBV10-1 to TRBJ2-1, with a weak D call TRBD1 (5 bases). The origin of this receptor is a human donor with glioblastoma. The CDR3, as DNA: TGCGCCAGCAGTGAGTCGAGTAAGACAGTAGGCTCCTACAATGAGCAGTTCTTC. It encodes CASSESSKTVGSYNEQFF.